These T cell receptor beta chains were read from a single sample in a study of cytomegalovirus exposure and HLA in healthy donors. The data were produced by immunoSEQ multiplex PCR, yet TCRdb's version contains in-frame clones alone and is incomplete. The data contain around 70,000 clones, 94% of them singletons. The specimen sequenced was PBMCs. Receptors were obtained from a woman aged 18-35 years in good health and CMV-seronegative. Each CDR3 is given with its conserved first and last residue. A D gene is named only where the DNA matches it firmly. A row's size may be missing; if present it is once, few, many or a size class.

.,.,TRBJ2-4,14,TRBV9,TGTGCCAGCAGCGTAGATGGCCGAACAAACATTCAGTACTTC,CASSVDGRTNIQYF
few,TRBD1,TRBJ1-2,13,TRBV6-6,TGTGCCAGCAGTTACAGGGGGCGAGCTGGCTACACCTTC,CASSYRGRAGYTF
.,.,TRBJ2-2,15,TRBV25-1,TGTGCCAGCAGTGATTTGGGTAGCTCCGCCGGGGAGCTGTTTTTT,CASSDLGSSAGELFF
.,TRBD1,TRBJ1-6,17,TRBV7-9,TGTGCCAGCAGCTTAGGGGGGGACAGGTCGTATAATTCACCCCTCCACTTT,CASSLGGDRSYNSPLHF
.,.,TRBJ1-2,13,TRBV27,TGTGCCAGCAGTTTGGAGGGGCTTTATGGCTACACCTTC,CASSLEGLYGYTF
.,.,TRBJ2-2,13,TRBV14,TGTGCCAGCAGCCCCGGACTCACCGGGGAGCTGTTTTTT,CASSPGLTGELFF
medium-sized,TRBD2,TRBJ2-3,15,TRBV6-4,TGTGCCAGCAGCGGCCTAGCGGGGGCAACAGATACGCAGTATTTT,CASSGLAGATDTQYF
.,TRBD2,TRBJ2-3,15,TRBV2,TGTGCCAGCGGTTGGGGACTAGCGGCCACAGATACGCAGTATTTT,CASGWGLAATDTQYF
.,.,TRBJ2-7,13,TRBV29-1,TGCAGCGTTGCCGGAGGGACAGCCTACGAGCAGTACTTC,CSVAGGTAYEQYF
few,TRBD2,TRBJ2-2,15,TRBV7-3,TGTGCCAGCAGCTTATCGGGAGGCCGTGGCGGGGAGCTGTTTTTT,CASSLSGGRGGELFF
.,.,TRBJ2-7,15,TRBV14,TGTGCCAGCAGCCCTGACAGCAAAATTCCCTACGAGCAGTACTTC,CASSPDSKIPYEQYF
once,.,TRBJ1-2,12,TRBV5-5,TGTGCCAGCAGCCGACAGGAGGTCGGCTACACCTTC,CASSRQEVGYTF
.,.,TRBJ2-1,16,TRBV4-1,TGCGCCAGCAGCCCGGGAAGTAGGAGCTCCTACAATGAGCAGTTCTTC,CASSPGSRSSYNEQFF
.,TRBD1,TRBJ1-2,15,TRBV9,TGTGCCAGCGCCTTAGGGGACAGTACTAACTATGGCTACACCTTC,CASALGDSTNYGYTF
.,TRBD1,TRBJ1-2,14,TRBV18,TGTGCCAGCTCACCACAGACAGGGGGGAATGGCTACACCTTC,CASSPQTGGNGYTF
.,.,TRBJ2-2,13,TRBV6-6,TGTGCCAGCAGCCTGGCCCAGGGGGGGGAGCTGTTTTTT,CASSLAQGGELFF
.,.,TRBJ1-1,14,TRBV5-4,TGTGCCAGCAGCCCCACGCGAAGGAACACTGAAGCTTTCTTT,CASSPTRRNTEAFF
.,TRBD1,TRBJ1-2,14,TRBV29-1,TGCAGCGTAGCCAGACAGGGTAGGTCGGAAGGCTACACCTTC,CSVARQGRSEGYTF
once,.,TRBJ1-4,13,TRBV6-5,TGTGCCAGCAGTTATCAAACGGAGGGGAAACTGTTTTTT,CASSYQTEGKLFF
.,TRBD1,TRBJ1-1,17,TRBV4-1,TGCGCCAGCAGCCAAACCACAAGAGGGACAGGGGATGCTGAAGCTTTCTTT,CASSQTTRGTGDAEAFF
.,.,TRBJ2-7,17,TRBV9,TGTGCCAGCAGCGTAGTACCGACGAGGACTGGATCATACGAGCAGTACTTC,CASSVVPTRTGSYEQYF
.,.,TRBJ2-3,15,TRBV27,TGTGCCAGCAGTTTATTTGGGGGCCGCACAGATACGCAGTATTTT,CASSLFGGRTDTQYF
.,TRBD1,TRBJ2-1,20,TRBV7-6,TGTGCCAGCAGCTTTAAGGGACAGGGGGCGGGCGGGGGATTTTACAATGAGCAGTTCTTC,CASSFKGQGAGGGFYNEQFF